This TCR beta chain was observed in a study of T cell changes during pregnancy in multiple sclerosis. TCRdb's table, derived via immunoSEQ multiplex PCR, lists solely in-frame clones and lacks some. The data contain around 100,000 clones, almost 95% of them seen just once; the ten biggest clones take up approximately 0.97%. V lost 8 bases and J lost 5, with 13 bases in between. The germline V gene has CDR1 LNHDA and CDR2 SQIVND (reference sequence). This CDR3 is 13 amino acids long. The sample was peripheral blood, taken before pregnancy. The chain combines TRBV19 with TRBJ2-1; D call uncertain. The TCR comes from a female donor with multiple sclerosis, enrolled in a pregnancy study. The CDR3 protein is CASSPSVHNEQFF. For the CDR3, the DNA is TGTGCCAGTTCTCCAAGCGTCCACAATGAGCAGTTCTTC.